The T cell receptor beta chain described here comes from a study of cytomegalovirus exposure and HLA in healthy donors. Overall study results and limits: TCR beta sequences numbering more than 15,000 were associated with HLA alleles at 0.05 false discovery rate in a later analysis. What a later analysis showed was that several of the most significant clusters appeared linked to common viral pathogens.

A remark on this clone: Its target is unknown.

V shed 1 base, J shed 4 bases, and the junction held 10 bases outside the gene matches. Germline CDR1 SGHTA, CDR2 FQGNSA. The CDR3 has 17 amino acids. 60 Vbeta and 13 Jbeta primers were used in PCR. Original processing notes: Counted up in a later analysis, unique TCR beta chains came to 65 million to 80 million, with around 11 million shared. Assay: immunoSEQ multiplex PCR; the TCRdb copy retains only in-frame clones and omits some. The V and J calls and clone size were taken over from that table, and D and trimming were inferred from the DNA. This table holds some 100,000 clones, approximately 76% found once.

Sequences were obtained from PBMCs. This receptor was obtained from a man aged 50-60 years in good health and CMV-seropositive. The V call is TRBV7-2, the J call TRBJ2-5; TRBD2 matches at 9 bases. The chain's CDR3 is CASSLGGAGGPRETQYF. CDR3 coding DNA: TGTGCCAGCAGCTTAGGGGGCGCGGGGGGGCCCCGAGAGACCCAGTACTTC.